These 7 T cell receptor beta chains originate from one sample sequenced in a study of T-cell reconstitution after alpha-beta-depleted transplantation in children. During its preparation, the TCRbeta library received unique molecular identifiers. From the PCR reads, TCRdb called clonotypes with MiXCR, one entry per CDR3 protein. The sample yields more than 200,000 distinct CDR3 sequences, roughly 26% seen once. The sequencing here drew on PBMCs, taken before TCRalphabeta/CD19-depleted stem cell transplant. The receptors here all came from a girl aged 2-10 years with Fanconi anemia, due to receive a stem cell transplant.

The sample holds many counts of this clonotype. The chain combines TRBV29-1 with TRBJ2-7; TRBD2 aligns across 7 bases. The CDR3 covers 12 residues. Losses at the gene ends were 7 bases for V and 2 bases for J; bases not matched to a gene: 5. Germline lookup yields CDR1 SQVTM and CDR2 ANQGSEA. This CDR3 is CSGSGDAYEQYF. Written as DNA, the CDR3 is TGCAGCGGGAGCGGGGACGCCTACGAGCAGTACTTC.

The sample holds many counts of this clonotype. V is TRBV24-1 and J is TRBJ2-1; D is perhaps TRBD1 or TRBD2 (6 bases each). Looked up from germline, CDR1 is KGHDR and CDR2 is SFDVKD. V shed 1 base and J shed 6 bases, with 15 bases lying between them. The CDR3 runs 16 residues. CDR3 loop: CATSDFSGRGGNEQFF. CDR3 in DNA: TGTGCCACCAGTGATTTCAGTGGCAGGGGAGGCAATGAGCAGTTCTTC.

This clonotype was detected a few times. The chain carries TRBV28 and TRBJ1-1; no firm D call. The V gene's germline CDR1 is MDHEN and CDR2 SYDVKM. The CDR3 spans 13 residues. The V end lost 6 bases, the J end lost 0 bases, and 8 bases lay between the germline ends. CDR3 protein: CASSVGMNTEAFF. For the CDR3, the DNA is TGTGCCAGCAGCGTGGGAATGAACACTGAAGCTTTCTTT. Drawing the rest from reference TRBV28 and TRBJ1-1, the complete variable domain is DVKVTQSSRYLVKRTGEKVFLECVQDMDHENMFWYRQDPGLGLRLIYFSYDVKMKEKGDIPEGYSVSREKKERFSLILESASTNQTSMYLCASSVGMNTEAFFGQGTRLTVV.

The chain joins TRBV20-1 to TRBJ2-2; D gene unclear. V was clipped by 0 bases and J by 4 bases, with 3 bases between them. CDR3 length: 12 residues. The germline gives CDR1 DFQATT, CDR2 SNEGSKA (reference sequence). The CDR3 nucleotides read TGCAGTGCTAGAGAATTCACCGGGGAGCTGTTTTTT. Protein: CSAREFTGELFF.

The V call is TRBV6-5, the J call TRBJ2-7, with TRBD1 identical over 9 bases. This CDR3 contains 15 residues. Trimming removed 1 base from V and 5 bases from J; junction bases left unmatched: 6. In germline, CDR1 is MNHEY, CDR2 SVGAGI. Here the CDR3 reads CASSYYGTGSNEQYF. For the CDR3, the DNA is TGTGCCAGCAGTTACTACGGGACAGGGAGTAACGAGCAGTACTTC.

This clonotype was seen only a few times. The chain joins TRBV5-1 to TRBJ2-4, with 7 positions matching TRBD1. This CDR3 is 15 amino acids long. Per germline, CDR1 SGHRS and CDR2 YFSETQ. Germline trimming cut 0 bases from V and 2 bases from J; bases unmatched to any gene: 2. Here the CDR3 DNA reads TGCGCCAGCAGCTTGGCGGGACAGACCAAAAACATTCAGTACTTC. Its protein is CASSLAGQTKNIQYF.

This clonotype was found many times. The V gene is TRBV12-3 or TRBV12-4, the J gene TRBJ2-7; 7 nucleotides line up with TRBD1. The trim removed 6 bases at V and 4 bases at J, leaving 6 bases unmatched. The CDR3 extends over 13 amino acids. The CDR3 DNA follows: TGTGCCAGCAGAGCCGGGACAGTTTACGAGCAGTACTTC. It translates to CASRAGTVYEQYF.